The clone carrying this T cell receptor beta chain was seen a handful of times. Its cognate antigen is unknown. TCRdb keeps only in-frame clones here, not all; method: immunoSEQ multiplex PCR. The sample has around 30,000 clones, more than 80% seen once. Time point reported: newly diagnosed, previously untreated cHL patient sample. The authors purified CD4+ T cells from thawed PBMCs by magnetic negative selection. The data were obtained in a study of PD-1 blockade in classical Hodgkin lymphoma. Findings of the study overall: Repertoire differences lack defined causes, possibly disease activity or prior therapy.

Input material: CD4+ T cells from blood. The receptor was isolated from a human donor with classical Hodgkin lymphoma.

This CDR3 reads CASKGGASTDTQYF. DNA for the CDR3: TGCGCCAGCAAGGGCGGGGCTAGCACAGATACGCAGTATTTT. The rearrangement links TRBV5-1 to TRBJ2-3; possibly TRBD2 for D (6 bases). CDR3 length: 14 amino acids. The germline gives CDR1 SGHRS, CDR2 YFSETQ. V was pared by 6 bases and J by 0 bases, with 11 bases between.